Each of the 7 T cell receptor beta chains below was sequenced from the same sample in a study of CD8 T cells in ankylosing spondylitis. Their antigens remain unidentified. Findings of the study overall: Seven to nine highly homologous variants formed a TCR beta motif that appeared characteristic of ankylosing spondylitis blood.

TCRdb reprocessed the 5' RACE reads via MiXCR and lists one record per CDR3 protein. Found here are about 800,000 distinct CDR3 sequences, 10% to 15% of them singletons; the top ten hold about 0.49%. Source material: blood, either unsorted or a sorted T cell fraction (not recorded which). The receptor source for this set is a male donor with ankylosing spondylitis.

This clonotype was seen ten or more times. J is TRBJ2-2 and V is TRBV20-1, with D hard to call. The CDR3 is 12 amino acids. Germline V lookup: CDR1 DFQATT, CDR2 SNEGSKA (reference sequence). V gave up 3 bases and J gave up 0 bases, with 2 bases separating them. The chain's CDR3 is CSASPNTGELFF. In nucleotides, the CDR3 is TGCAGTGCTAGCCCGAACACCGGGGAGCTGTTTTTT.

This clonotype was picked up one time. The junction does not match germline at one end; this may be a read error. The rearrangement links TRBV4-2 to TRBJ2-7; 10 positions agree with TRBD2. Germline CDR1 and CDR2: LGHNA and YNFKEQ. The CDR3 runs 13 residues. The CDR3 region has the DNA TGTGCCAGCAGCCAATTTATTCCTAGCGGGAGAGCCTTC. Encoded protein: CASSQFIPSGRAF.

This clonotype was seen more than once but under ten times. V and J are TRBV20-1 and TRBJ2-3; D possibly uses TRBD1 or TRBD2 (5 bases each). CDR1 and CDR2 from the germline V gene are DFQATT and SNEGSKA (reference sequence). This CDR3 contains 17 residues. Trimming stripped 3 bases from V and 0 bases from J, with 19 bases between. The CDR3 loop is CSASPPGRASSTDTQYF. DNA for the CDR3: TGCAGTGCTAGTCCTCCAGGGCGGGCCTCTAGCACAGATACGCAGTATTTT.

The chain carries TRBV20-1 and TRBJ2-5, with a possible D match to TRBD1 (6 bases). Germline V gene data show CDR1 as DFQATT and CDR2 as SNEGSKA (reference sequence). V dropped 6 bases and J dropped 4 bases, with 15 bases sitting between them. The CDR3 consists of 13 residues. CDR3 amino acids: CSAQWAGAETQYF. The CDR3 nucleotides read TGCAGTGCACAATGGGCAGGGGCAGAGACCCAGTACTTC.

This clonotype was recorded at least ten times. The gene calls are TRBV11-2 and TRBJ2-7; D is unresolved. Deletions cut 0 bases from V and 0 bases from J, with 6 bases between. There are 14 residues in the CDR3. Germline CDR1 and CDR2: SGHAT and FQNNGV. DNA of the CDR3: TGTGCCAGCAGCTTAGACAGTAACTCCTACGAGCAGTACTTC. Translated, it gives CASSLDSNSYEQYF.

The chain carries TRBV20-1 and TRBJ1-1; D may be TRBD1 (6 bases). The CDR3 contains 11 residues. The V end was cut by 8 bases, the J end by 5 bases, with 12 bases between. Germline loops: CDR1 DFQATT, CDR2 SNEGSKA (reference sequence). In nucleotides, the CDR3 is TGCAGTCCCAGGGGCGTGACTGAAGCTTTCTTT. It encodes CSPRGVTEAFF.

This clonotype was seen many times. The chain joins TRBV5-1 to TRBJ1-2, with D hard to call. Germline values: CDR1 SGHRS, CDR2 YFSETQ. This CDR3 is built from 14 residues. V shed 5 bases and J shed 0 bases, with 11 bases lying between them. The CDR3 DNA reads as TGCGCCAGCAGAATCTCCGGTACTAACTATGGCTACACCTTC. It yields the protein CASRISGTNYGYTF.